The 6 T cell receptor beta chains below all came from one sample that was sequenced in a study of blood T cell repertoires in COVID-19. Produced via immunoSEQ multiplex PCR; TCRdb's table is partial and in-frame only. The data contain about 19,000 clones, around nine tenths of them singletons. The sample taken for sequencing was peripheral blood. The receptors were sampled from a human donor in a cohort sampled during active COVID-19.

The rearrangement joins TRBV7-9 to TRBJ1-6; 11 bases agree with TRBD1. With V trimmed by 5 bases and J by 1 base, 4 bases remained unmatched. CDR1 and CDR2 from the germline V gene are SEHNR and FQNEAQ (reference sequence). This CDR3 has 17 residues. The CDR3 DNA reads as TGTGCCAGCAGCCCGGGACAGGGGGATTCCTATAATTCACCCCTCCACTTT. Translation: CASSPGQGDSYNSPLHF.

The genes are TRBV7-2 and TRBJ2-2; tentative D call: TRBD2 (5 bases). Germline CDR1 is SGHTA and CDR2 is FQGNSA. There are 12 residues in the CDR3. The germline V and J ends were trimmed by 3 bases and 7 bases, with 6 bases remaining between them. The CDR3 sequence: CASSLSGGELFF. CDR3 nucleotide sequence: TGTGCCAGCAGCTTGAGCGGCGGGGAGCTGTTTTTT.

This chain links TRBV7-8 with TRBJ1-4; 8 bases are a match to TRBD1. CDR1 and CDR2 (germline): SGHVS, FQNEAQ. The CDR3 is made up of 15 amino acids. V was clipped by 4 bases and J by 8 bases; unmatched bases: 9. The CDR3 region has the DNA TGTGCCAGCAGCTCTTCAGGGGGCCAGGGGGAAAAACTGTTTTTT. Amino acids: CASSSSGGQGEKLFF.

Here the CDR3 reads CASSWDRGNTEAFF. The DNA for the CDR3 is TGTGCCAGCAGCTGGGACAGGGGGAACACTGAAGCTTTCTTT. The chain carries TRBV7-8 and TRBJ1-1; 10 nucleotides match TRBD1. This CDR3 has 14 amino acids. Per germline, CDR1 SGHVS and CDR2 FQNEAQ. Trimming took 4 bases from V and 1 from J; bases not matched to a gene: 0. Filled out from reference TRBV7-8 and TRBJ1-1, the complete variable domain reads GAGVSQSPRYKVAKRGQDVALRCDPISGHVSLFWYQQALGQGPEFLTYFQNEAQLDKSGLPSDRFFAERPEGSVSTLKIQRTQQEDSAVYLCASSWDRGNTEAFFGQGTRLTVV.

The chain joins TRBV6-6 to TRBJ2-7; no definite D call. The CDR3 is 15 residues long. Trimming pared 9 bases from V and 3 bases from J, leaving 21 bases between. Germline CDR1 MNHNY, CDR2 SVGAGI (reference sequence). CDR3 sequence reads: CASSRSVLQFYEQYF. Written as DNA, the CDR3 is TGTGCCAGTTCCAGAAGTGTCCTCCAGTTCTACGAGCAGTACTTC.

The V and J genes are TRBV7-6 and TRBJ2-7; 10 positions agree with TRBD1. Germline V gene sequence: CDR1 SGHVS, CDR2 FNYEAQ. This CDR3 has 16 residues. Trimming took 5 bases from V and 6 from J; bases not matched to a gene: 13. CDR3 in amino acids: CASSRGTGESEGEQYF. DNA of the CDR3: TGTGCCAGCAGCCGCGGGACAGGGGAATCAGAGGGCGAGCAGTACTTC. Looking up the rest from reference TRBV7-6 and TRBJ2-7 gives the full variable domain: GAGVSQSPRYKVTKRGQDVALRCDPISGHVSLYWYRQALGQGPEFLTYFNYEAQQDKSGLPNDRFSAERPEGSISTLTIQRTEQRDSAMYRCASSRGTGESEGEQYFGPGTRLTVT.